The source of this T cell receptor (beta chain) is a study of T cell responses to AZD1222 COVID-19 vaccine (dated by TCRdb to 2020 to 2023). The study in broad terms: AZD1222 recipients whose second dose came at about 4 weeks and those whose second dose came at about 12 weeks were combined into one group, since spike-specific TCR depth and breadth did not differ between the two schedules. TCR sequencing covered some 240 trial participants: 200 to 220 given two doses of AZD1222 and around 26 given two doses of MenACWY control vaccine. Trial participants were enrolled into age subgroups of 18-55, 56-69 and 70-plus years, which contained around 140, 26 and 57 TCR-sequenced participants, respectively. Here is what the overall study found, with its caveats: The vaccine-associated CD4 TCRs covered the entire spike protein, and the dominant responses fell in regions 160-218 and 743-854. Conclusions about previously exposed vaccinees are limited, since just five to seven AZD1222 recipients were seropositive for SARS-CoV-2 at baseline. A significant rise in spike-specific TCR breadth and depth was observed after two AZD1222 doses relative to day 0 and relative to MenACWY recipients. The 56-69-year group was small, and its depth increase did not reach significance, likely because of low power. Reportedly, almost half of the unique spike-specific TCRs recognized epitopes lying outside the regions that are mutated in the B.1.351 and B.1.1.7 variants. Participants were mostly white British, with more females than males. The authors suggested clonal diversity may have been underestimated. Because no day 14 peak-response samples were available, repertoires were characterized only after the peak T cell response.

In regard to this clone: The antigen it binds to is not known. No base quality information exists; no much larger clone differs at one position.

The meaning of the sample's time point label: baseline before first vaccination. Vaccinee samples came from UK trials COV001 and COV002, including a single-blind randomized controlled phase 2/3 trial of AZD1222 (ChAdOx1 nCoV-19) in healthy adults. For TCRbeta chain sequencing, PBMC samples from trial participants were taken at day 0 and at day 28 after the second dose. As encoded in the germline V gene, CDR1 is SGHTA while CDR2 is FQGNSA. Counted from cysteine to phenylalanine, this CDR3 has 14 amino acids. The entry retains the CDR3 DNA only, 42 bases that are in frame from base 1. Trimming costs V 1 base and J 6 bases, and their ends lie 13 bases apart. The CDR3 regions of human TCRbeta chains were analyzed by immunosequencing. The published analysis was carried out like this. TCRs in the repertoires were compared against a reference library of SARS-CoV-2-specific TCRs that had been generated with the MIRA antigen-specificity platform. Breadth was defined as the fraction of unique TCRs that were SARS-CoV-2-associated. Depth was defined as the fraction of total T cells that were SARS-CoV-2-associated. Using the MIRA data, every spike-specific TCR was mapped to the spike region that the TCR reacted to and assigned to either a CD4 or a CD8 class. Log10-transformed breadth and depth values were compared by one-way ANOVA with Sidak's multiple comparisons tests. What TCRdb holds here is the immuneACCESS table cut down to in-frame rearrangements. Part of the clones is not present; checked against another copy, under half of the missing clones reflect an unresolved V gene, and the others are unexplained. The V and J calls and clone size are taken from that table; D and trimming were inferred from the DNA. The sample includes under 300,000 clones, with 90% to 95% observed a single time. The ten largest account for around 0.57% of the sample.

The sequencing here drew on peripheral blood, taken on day 0 of AZD1222 vaccination. Recombination linked TRBV7-2 to TRBJ2-7, with no confident D gene call. The TCR was taken from an adult in good health. DNA sequence: TGTGCCAGCAGCTTAGGACTCGTCTTCGGCGAGCAGTACTTC. It specifies CASSLGLVFGEQYF.